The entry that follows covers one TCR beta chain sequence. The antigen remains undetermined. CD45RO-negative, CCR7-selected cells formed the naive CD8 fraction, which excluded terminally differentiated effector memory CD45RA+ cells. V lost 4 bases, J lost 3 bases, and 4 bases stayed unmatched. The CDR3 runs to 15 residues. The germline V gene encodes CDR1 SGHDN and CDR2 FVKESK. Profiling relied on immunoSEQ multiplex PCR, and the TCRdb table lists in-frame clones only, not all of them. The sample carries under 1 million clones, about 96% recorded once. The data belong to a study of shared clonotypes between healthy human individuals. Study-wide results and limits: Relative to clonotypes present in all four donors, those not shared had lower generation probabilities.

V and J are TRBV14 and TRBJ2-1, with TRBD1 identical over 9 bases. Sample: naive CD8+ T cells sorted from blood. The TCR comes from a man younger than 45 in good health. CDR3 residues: CASSRPGQGYNEQFF. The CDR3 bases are TGTGCCAGCAGCCGACCGGGACAGGGCTACAATGAGCAGTTCTTC.